These 11 T cell receptor beta chains were sequenced from one sample in a study of blood T cells in healthy people across ages. A J-beta primer mix and a sample-barcoded 5' primer were used in a second PCR of roughly 6 to 11 cycles. In TCRdb, the 5' RACE reads were re-called with MiXCR into one record per CDR3 protein. Of fewer than 950,000 distinct CDR3 sequences in the sample, approximately 35% were seen once. The material sequenced was blood. The receptors were sampled from a man in his late teens or twenties in good health.

This clonotype has a count of ten or more. The chain uses TRBV9 and TRBJ2-7; 8 bases are a match to TRBD1. This CDR3 is 14 amino acids long. V trimming: 5 bases; J trimming: 2 bases; junction bases outside the gene matches: 6. In germline, CDR1 is SGDLS, CDR2 YYNGEE. The CDR3 nucleotides read TGTGCCAGCAGTGTCGGACAGGGTACCTACGAGCAGTACTTC. Translation gives CASSVGQGTYEQYF. Full variable domain (remainder filled in from reference TRBV9 and TRBJ2-7): DSGVTQTPKHLITATGQRVTLRCSPRSGDLSVYWYQQSLDQGLQFLIQYYNGEERAKGNILERFSAQQFPDLHSELNLSSLELGDSALYFCASSVGQGTYEQYFGPGTRLTVT.

This clonotype has more than one count but fewer than ten. The chain joins TRBV7-8 to TRBJ2-1, with 7 bases aligning to TRBD2. The germline gives CDR1 SGHVS, CDR2 FQNEAQ. The V segment lost 3 bases and the J segment 2 bases; nucleotides outside the gene matches: 4. The CDR3 sequence is 15 residues long. DNA for the CDR3: TGTGCCAGCAGCTTCCCAGCGGGGACCTACAATGAGCAGTTCTTC. It translates to CASSFPAGTYNEQFF.

On this clonotype: This may be a read error: a much more frequent sequence differs by one nucleotide. The chain is built from TRBV10-3 and TRBJ2-7, with D uncertain. V was clipped by 3 bases and J by 7 bases, with 22 bases between them. The CDR3 runs to 16 residues. Germline CDR1 reads ENHRY; CDR2 reads SYGVKD. In nucleotides, the CDR3 is TGTGCCATCAGTGATAAAAAAGGTCCTCTTCGCAATGAGCAGTACTTC. Amino acid sequence: CAISDKKGPLRNEQYF.

In its sample, this clonotype was seen a few times. This rearrangement joins TRBV20-1 to TRBJ1-2; no firm D call. The CDR3 extends over 13 amino acids. The V gene's germline CDR1 is DFQATT and CDR2 SNEGSKA (reference sequence). The V and J ends lost 6 bases and 1 base respectively, with 12 bases between them. The CDR3 spells CSATLGSNYGYTF. For the CDR3, the DNA is TGCAGTGCCACCTTGGGTAGTAACTATGGCTACACCTTC.

As for this clonotype: A much bigger clone sits one base away, suggesting this may be a read error. The chain has TRBV29-1 and TRBJ2-5; 10 bases match TRBD2. CDR1 is SQVTM and CDR2 is ANQGSEA in the germline V gene. This CDR3 comprises 14 residues. Unmatched junction bases numbered 8, after V lost 7 bases and J lost 3 bases. The CDR3 bases are TGCAGCGCCGATAGGACTAGCGGAGAAGAGACCCAGTACTTC. Protein product: CSADRTSGEETQYF.

The CDR3 DNA is TGTGCCAGCAGCCGGTTCCCCCTCAGAGCGGGGGGGTCGGCAGATACGCAGTATTTT. It specifies CASSRFPLRAGGSADTQYF. The V gene is TRBV7-9, the J gene TRBJ2-3, with 10 bases lining up with TRBD2. Per germline, CDR1 SEHNR and CDR2 FQNEAQ (reference sequence). V lost 5 bases, J lost 4 bases, and 18 bases stayed unmatched. The CDR3 has 19 residues.

This clonotype was detected a few times. CDR3 in amino acids: CATSDSGASETQYF. CDR3 coding DNA: TGTGCCACCAGTGATTCTGGGGCATCTGAGACCCAGTACTTC. This chain links TRBV24-1 with TRBJ2-5, with D perhaps matching TRBD1 (5 bases). This CDR3 contains 14 residues. The V end lost 2 bases, the J end lost 5 bases, and 11 bases lay between the germline ends. The germline V gene has CDR1 KGHDR and CDR2 SFDVKD.

With regard to this clonotype: A read error may produce the germline difference seen at one junction end. The rearrangement joins TRBV12-3 or TRBV12-4 to TRBJ2-7; no clear D. The CDR3 extends over 11 amino acids. In DNA, the CDR3 is TGTGTCAGCAGTTTGGGTGACGAGCAGTACTTC. Amino acids: CVSSLGDEQYF.

This chain joins TRBV11-2 and TRBJ2-7; D is possibly TRBD1 (7 bases). Trimming pared 5 bases from V and 4 bases from J, leaving 27 bases between. Germline CDR1 SGHAT, CDR2 FQNNGV. The CDR3 loop spans 18 amino acids. The CDR3 DNA follows: TGTGCCAGCAGCACTAGGGGGAAGGTACGGACAGGAGGGTACGAGCAGTACTTC. Its protein product is CASSTRGKVRTGGYEQYF.

This chain joins TRBV21-1 and TRBJ1-6. TRBV21-1 is marked as a pseudogene. The CDR3 runs 17 residues. The CDR3 region has the DNA TGTGCCAGCAGCCTTTGGACGGGGAGCTCCTATAATTCACCCCTCCACTTT. Protein product: CASSLWTGSSYNSPLHF.

As regards this clonotype: A clone one base away is much larger, so this may be a read error. The chain recombines TRBV15 with TRBJ2-7; D uncertain. This CDR3 region has 17 residues. Germline loops: CDR1 LNHNV, CDR2 YYDKDF (reference sequence). The germline V and J ends were trimmed by 3 bases and 7 bases, with 25 bases remaining between them. DNA for the CDR3: TGTGCCACCAGCAGCCTTCGGGCCAAGAGAGGTTTTATTGAGCAGTACTTC. Encoded protein: CATSSLRAKRGFIEQYF.